The clone carrying this T cell receptor (beta chain) was found many times. Together with a sample-barcoded 5' primer, a J-beta primer mix was included in a second PCR lasting about 7 to 12 cycles. TCRdb used MiXCR to reprocess the 5' RACE reads, holding one entry per CDR3 protein. The sample includes over 1,500,000 distinct CDR3 sequences, 49% of them seen just once. The data were taken from a study of blood T cells in healthy people across ages. Turning to the study itself: About one barcoded beta molecule per two T cells was captured by template switching.

Sequencing input: blood. The sequence derives from a woman between 40 and 50 years old in good health.

For the CDR3, the DNA is TGTGCCAGCAGCATTAGCGGGGGGGTCAACGAGCAGTACTTC. Its protein is CASSISGGVNEQYF. The gene calls are TRBV21-1 and TRBJ2-7; the DNA was not used to check the table's D call, TRBD2. TRBV21-1 is a pseudogene locus. The CDR3 spans 14 residues.